The 25 T cell receptor beta chains listed next were all sequenced from one sample in a study of spatial heterogeneity in lung cancer. TCRdb reprocessed the 5' RACE reads with MiXCR, giving one entry per CDR3 protein. The sample lists 9,500 to 11,000 distinct CDR3 sequences, about 7.8% occurring once. Indicated time point: sample taken at primary tumor resection. These TCRs' antigens remain unknown. Overall study findings and caveats: How many expanded intratumoral alpha and beta TCRs were present tracked the tumor mutation count, which was a count of nonsynonymous mutations.

The material sequenced was lung tumor tissue, taken at surgery. All receptors derive from a male donor with early-stage non-small cell lung cancer.

This clonotype is termed large. The rearrangement links TRBV5-1 to TRBJ2-3; 11 bases match TRBD1. This CDR3 contains 15 residues. Germline loops: CDR1 SGHRS, CDR2 YFSETQ. The trim removed 4 bases at V and 3 bases at J, leaving 4 bases unmatched. The CDR3 sequence: CASSGDRGITDTQYF. For the CDR3, the DNA is TGCGCCAGCAGCGGGGACAGGGGGATTACAGATACGCAGTATTTT.

This clonotype was recorded a few times. V gene TRBV5-1 combines with J gene TRBJ2-1, with 7 bases that match TRBD1. The germline CDR1 and CDR2 sequences are SGHRS and YFSETQ. The CDR3 has 13 amino acids. V lost 4 bases and J lost 5; bases outside the gene matches: 3. The CDR3 nucleotides are TGCGCCAGCAGCGTCGGGACAGACAATGAGCAGTTCTTC. Translation gives CASSVGTDNEQFF.

In its sample, this clonotype is medium-sized. The gene calls are TRBV28 and TRBJ2-5; TRBD2 might be the D (7 bases). The V and J ends lost 7 bases and 3 bases respectively, with 21 bases between them. CDR3 length: 16 residues. Germline V gene sequence: CDR1 MDHEN, CDR2 SYDVKM. The CDR3 is CASKGGGVALEETQYF. The CDR3 DNA sequence: TGTGCCAGCAAAGGAGGGGGGGTAGCGCTCGAAGAGACCCAGTACTTC.

The chain carries TRBV6-4 and TRBJ2-1, with 8 bases lining up with TRBD1. This CDR3 is 15 amino acids long. Germline V CDR1 and CDR2: MRHNA, SNTAGT. With V trimmed by 5 bases and J by 4 bases, 7 bases remained unmatched. CDR3 residues: CASSIGQGTYNEQFF. The CDR3 bases are TGTGCCAGCAGTATCGGACAGGGTACTTACAATGAGCAGTTCTTC.

The V gene is TRBV6-2 or TRBV6-3, the J gene TRBJ1-1; 8 positions agree with TRBD1. CDR1 is MNHEY and CDR2 is SVGEGT in the germline V gene. J was trimmed by 1 base and V by 2 bases; bases with no gene match: 3. The CDR3 is 15 residues long. This CDR3 reads CASSYAGTGNTEAFF. For the CDR3, the DNA is TGTGCCAGCAGTTACGCCGGGACAGGGAACACTGAAGCTTTCTTT.

The rearrangement uses TRBV4-1 and TRBJ2-7, with D possibly called TRBD1 or TRBD2 (5 bases each). Trimming took 0 bases from V and 7 from J, leaving 16 bases between them. Germline V gives CDR1 MGHRA, CDR2 YSYEKL. The CDR3 runs to 15 residues. In DNA form, the CDR3 reads TGCGCCAGCAGCCAAGAAGGGTCAGGGACCAGGGAGCAGTACTTC. Translation gives CASSQEGSGTREQYF.

V usage is TRBV3-1 and J usage is TRBJ2-2; D may match TRBD1 or TRBD2 (6 bases each). The V gene's germline CDR1 is LGHDT and CDR2 YNNKEL (reference sequence). The CDR3 spans 13 residues. Trimming pared 7 bases from V and 5 bases from J, leaving 11 bases between. CDR3 protein: CASKRGATGELFF. The CDR3 nucleotides are TGTGCCAGCAAAAGGGGGGCGACCGGGGAGCTGTTTTTT.

In its sample, this clonotype was seen many times. The rearrangement uses TRBV6-1 and TRBJ2-7; TRBD2 matches 14 bases. The germline V gene has CDR1 MNHNS and CDR2 SASEGT. The CDR3 extends over 16 amino acids. V shed 5 bases, J shed 1 base, and the junction held 4 bases outside the gene matches. The DNA for the CDR3 is TGTGCCAGCAGTCAAGGACTAGCGGGAGGATCCTACGAGCAGTACTTC. Amino acids: CASSQGLAGGSYEQYF.

The table lists this clonotype with many counts. This rearrangement joins TRBV9 to TRBJ2-3, with 10 bases matching TRBD1. The CDR3 runs 15 residues. Germline loops: CDR1 SGDLS, CDR2 YYNGEE. Trimming cost V 4 bases and J 5 bases; bases outside gene matches: 7. The CDR3 DNA sequence: TGTGCCAGCAGCCTGACAGGGGGCGCAGGAGATACGCAGTATTTT. As protein: CASSLTGGAGDTQYF.

Only a few counts were recorded for this clonotype. The V gene is TRBV3-1, the J gene TRBJ2-7; 9 bases map to TRBD2. The CDR3 length is 14 residues. From germline, CDR1 is LGHDT and CDR2 YNNKEL (reference sequence). V lost 1 base and J lost 2; bases outside the gene matches: 0. CDR3 protein: CASSQGTSAYEQYF. As DNA, the CDR3 is TGTGCCAGCAGCCAAGGGACTAGCGCCTACGAGCAGTACTTC.

The table lists this clonotype with a few counts. The rearrangement uses TRBV20-1 and TRBJ1-5, with D unresolved. Germline V gene sequence: CDR1 DFQATT, CDR2 SNEGSKA (reference sequence). This CDR3 comprises 13 residues. V lost 5 bases and J lost 6, with 14 bases in between. For the CDR3, the DNA is TGCAGTGCTCAGAGGGTTTGGGGTCAGCCCCAGCATTTT. Translation gives CSAQRVWGQPQHF.

In this sample, this clonotype turned up many times. The chain carries TRBV6-2 or TRBV6-3 and TRBJ2-3; D not certain. Germline V gives CDR1 MNHEY, CDR2 SVGEGT. Trimming shortened V by 6 bases and J by 0 bases, and 7 bases separated the two germline ends. This CDR3 has 13 residues. The CDR3 here is CASRRDSTDTQYF. CDR3 coding DNA: TGTGCCAGCAGGCGCGACAGCACAGATACGCAGTATTTT.

In its sample, this clonotype was seen many times. The chain is built from TRBV25-1 and TRBJ1-1, with D possibly TRBD1 on 6 matching bases. V was shortened by 2 bases and J by 6 bases, with 22 bases between the two germline ends. The germline CDR1 and CDR2 sequences are MGHDK and SYGVNS. This CDR3 spans 17 amino acids. Here the CDR3 reads CASSEAGRGKAVAEAFF. For the CDR3, the DNA is TGTGCCAGCAGTGAAGCCGGCAGGGGTAAAGCTGTGGCTGAAGCTTTCTTT.

The genes are TRBV28 and TRBJ2-3, with TRBD2 identical over 11 bases. The CDR3 consists of 18 residues. The germline gives CDR1 MDHEN, CDR2 SYDVKM. V was clipped by 10 bases and J by 0 bases; unmatched bases: 15. The CDR3 DNA is TGTGCCATCTCCGGGACTAGCGGAAGGAAGGCTAGCACAGATACGCAGTATTTT. Its translation: CAISGTSGRKASTDTQYF.

This chain uses TRBV29-1 with TRBJ2-1; 7 bases are a match to TRBD2. The CDR3 is 16 amino acids. The V and J ends lost 6 bases and 9 bases, in that order; junction bases with no gene match: 20. Germline CDR1 SQVTM, CDR2 ANQGSEA. CDR3 DNA sequence: TGCAGCGTGACCCCGGCGGGCCAGCGGGGTAGTAGTGAGCAGTTCTTC. This codes for CSVTPAGQRGSSEQFF.

The table lists this clonotype with many counts. The chain combines TRBV18 with TRBJ2-4, with TRBD1 matching 7 bases. Trimming took 5 bases from V and 6 from J; bases not matched to a gene: 4. The CDR3 totals 13 residues. The germline CDR1 and CDR2 sequences are KGHSH and LQKENI. CDR3 in DNA: TGTGCCAGCTCATCGGGACAGACAAACATTCAGTACTTC. Its protein is CASSSGQTNIQYF.

This rearrangement joins TRBV3-1 to TRBJ1-3; D is perhaps TRBD1 (6 bases). CDR3 length: 14 amino acids. V lost 0 bases to trimming and J lost 15 bases, with 18 bases between them. Germline values: CDR1 LGHDT, CDR2 YNNKEL (reference sequence). The CDR3 here is CASSQDLNTGGRYF. CDR3 nucleotides: TGTGCCAGCAGCCAAGACCTAAACACCGGGGGCCGATATTTT.

This clonotype was picked up a small number of times. The chain joins TRBV27 to TRBJ2-2; D assignment may be TRBD1 or TRBD2 (6 bases each). CDR1 is MNHEY and CDR2 is SMNVEV in the germline V gene (reference sequence). Trimming stripped 0 bases from V and 7 bases from J, with 9 bases between. This CDR3 has 14 amino acids. The CDR3 sequence is CASSLSRGLGELFF. CDR3 in DNA: TGTGCCAGCAGTTTATCCAGGGGACTCGGGGAGCTGTTTTTT.

Ten or more counts support this clonotype. The chain has TRBV7-9 and TRBJ2-4; D is tentatively TRBD1 or TRBD2 (5 bases each). Germline V gene sequence: CDR1 SEHNR, CDR2 FQNEAQ (reference sequence). This CDR3 has 15 amino acids. V was cut by 5 bases and J by 9 bases, with 20 bases left in between. As DNA, the CDR3 is TGTGCCAGCAGCCCTGGTGAGGGGAGAATCGGCATTCAGTACTTC. It is translated as CASSPGEGRIGIQYF.

The V and J genes are TRBV20-1 and TRBJ2-5; D remains ambiguous. CDR1 is DFQATT and CDR2 is SNEGSKA in the germline V gene (reference sequence). Trimming pared 6 bases from V and 1 base from J, leaving 9 bases between. The CDR3 extends over 12 amino acids. This CDR3 reads CSATRPQETQYF. The DNA for the CDR3 is TGCAGTGCCACACGGCCCCAAGAGACCCAGTACTTC.

This clonotype appeared many times. The rearrangement uses TRBV28 and TRBJ1-1; D call uncertain. The CDR3 runs to 13 residues. Germline lookup yields CDR1 MDHEN and CDR2 SYDVKM. V dropped 4 bases and J dropped 1 base, with 7 bases sitting between them. CDR3 coding DNA: TGTGCCAGCAGTTACAGAGGGAACACTGAAGCTTTCTTT. It codes for CASSYRGNTEAFF.

This clonotype has more than one count but fewer than ten. The V call is TRBV5-1, the J call TRBJ2-5; D not certain. The germline V gene encodes CDR1 SGHRS and CDR2 YFSETQ. The ends were cut back, 0 bases at V and 3 bases at J, with 0 bases in the middle. The CDR3 is 11 residues long. The CDR3 sequence: CASSLEETQYF. CDR3 bases: TGCGCCAGCAGCTTGGAAGAGACCCAGTACTTC. Complete variable domain (other parts from reference TRBV5-1 and TRBJ2-5): KAGVTQTPRYLIKTRGQQVTLSCSPISGHRSVSWYQQTPGQGLQFLFEYFSETQRNKGNFPGRFSGRQFSNSRSEMNVSTLELGDSALYLCASSLEETQYFGPGTRLLVL.

The table lists this clonotype with many counts. The genes are TRBV10-3 and TRBJ2-7; 7 bases match TRBD2. The length of the CDR3 is 14 residues. V gave up 2 bases and J gave up 3 bases; unmatched junction bases: 4. CDR1 is ENHRY, CDR2 SYGVKD, per germline. CDR3 loop: CAISEGGSLYEQYF. The CDR3 DNA follows: TGTGCCATCAGTGAGGGCGGGAGTCTCTACGAGCAGTACTTC.

This clonotype appeared many times. The V call is TRBV25-1, the J call TRBJ2-7; tentative D call: TRBD1 (5 bases). Trimming stripped 4 bases from V and 0 bases from J, with 7 bases between. The CDR3 covers 13 residues. Germline values: CDR1 MGHDK, CDR2 SYGVNS. The CDR3 DNA reads TGTGCCAGCAGTGCTCAGGGCTCCTACGAGCAGTACTTC. Protein sequence: CASSAQGSYEQYF.

This clonotype was observed many times. This rearrangement joins TRBV5-4 to TRBJ2-7; maybe TRBD1 (5 bases). Trimming removed 4 bases at V and 9 bases at J, with 14 bases between. The CDR3 runs to 12 residues. Germline V lookup: CDR1 SGHNT, CDR2 YYREEE (reference sequence). The CDR3 region has the DNA TGTGCCAGCAGCCTTATAGGGGAACGGCAGTACTTC. Protein product: CASSLIGERQYF.